This T cell receptor (beta chain) was sequenced for a study of T cells in Graves' hyperthyroidism and ophthalmopathy (dated by TCRdb to 2018 to 2020). Context from the whole study: Peripheral blood samples were taken at the time of initial diagnosis, prior to any treatment. To identify distinguishing TCR V-J signatures, a discovery cohort of 90 to 100 patients was used, comprising 43 with Graves' ophthalmopathy and around 57 with stable Graves' hyperthyroidism. An independent validation cohort of fewer than 20 hyperthyroidism patients and about 15 patients who later progressed to ophthalmopathy tested prospective prediction of ophthalmopathy. The 100 or so discovery patients were divided at random into training and test sets in a 7:3 ratio. In addition, the study compared T-cell repertoires in thyroid tissue and in blood from a handful of Graves' hyperthyroidism patients. Following sampling, methimazole starting at 30 mg daily was given to hyperthyroidism patients, and high-dose intravenous methylprednisolone was given to ophthalmopathy patients. TCR Vbeta CDR3 sequencing of 120 to 150 peripheral blood samples (about 45 ophthalmopathy, 75 to 85 hyperthyroidism and roughly 17 progressor patients) is reported in the paper.

The TCR beta CDR3 regions were amplified from RNA transcripts. The first round of RT-PCR for the TCR CDR3 was performed with the HTBI primer set and the Qiagen OneStep RT-PCR kit. Libraries were constructed in a second round of multiplex PCR, after which size selection and purification were carried out. The libraries were sequenced on an Illumina HiSeq2000 using paired-end 100 bp reads. From the authors' description of their analysis: SOAPnuke was used to process the raw data, throwing out any read that contained adapters or uncalled bases, had a mean Phred below 15, or lacked an exact constant-primer or identifier match. COPE v1.2.5 was used to merge high-quality paired reads, and clonotypes were defined as unique nucleotide sequences. Clonotypes were aligned to IMGT TRBV, TRBD and TRBJ reference segments using MiTCR v1.1. The analysis was restricted to V-J combinations with a frequency above 0.0001, which together covered 99% to 99.2% of the repertoires. A TCS score was defined as the ratio of F50 (clonal expansion) to E x V (chaos), with BLOSUM62-based TCRdist applied between CDR3 peptides within each V-J. Welch's t-statistics and random forest reduced 500 to 650 V-J features to roughly 13, which were used in a naive Bayes classifier (R e1071). TCRdb reprocessed the public reads (quality trimming at Q25 with fastp, clone calling with MiXCR) and kept in-frame beta chains. CDR3 protein sequences are deduplicated, and each keeps its most common genes and DNA. TCRdb, not the authors, supplied the V and J calls. In all, the sample holds about half a million distinct CDR3 sequences, and 20% to 25% of those were seen once. Clones ranked in the top ten supply around 50% of the sample.

Moderately to severely active disease, a Clinical Activity Score of at least 3, a NOSPECS grade of at least 4, and a duration under 3 months were present in ophthalmopathy patients. Any patient with an uncontrolled infection, another autoimmune disease, pregnancy or lactation was excluded. Clinical symptoms, serum thyroxine and TRAb, thyroid ultrasound, and orbital computed tomography formed the basis for the diagnoses. PBMCs were separated from under 11 ml of fresh peripheral blood using Ficoll-Paque density gradient centrifugation. Total RNA was extracted with Trizol reagent, and quality was checked on an Agilent 2100 Bioanalyzer. Trimming accounts for 4 bases at V and 4 bases at J, while the number of junction bases matched to no gene is 12. The CDR3, cysteine through phenylalanine, is 16 amino acids long. Only the CDR3 region is kept as DNA, spanning 48 bases read in frame from base 1. According to the germline V gene, CDR1 reads SGDLS and CDR2 reads YYNGEE.

About this clonotype: The specificity of this receptor is unknown. Base qualities are missing; no much larger clone stands one base away.

Paper-wide results and their limitations: In validation, progression to ophthalmopathy was predicted by the model with about 70% sensitivity and 72% to 80% specificity, a median of 6.5 months before onset. Sample size was not statistically predetermined, and blinding of investigators to group allocation was not performed. Ophthalmopathy was separated from stable hyperthyroidism by a 13 V-J signature model, with about 86% sensitivity and 81% to 82% specificity obtained in cross-validation and 80%/75% obtained in testing. Most expanded thyroid clonotypes (frequency above 0.001) were also detected in blood, suggesting blood repertoires may reflect thyroid immune responses.

The sample taken for sequencing was blood. The sequence was collected from a woman in her 70s with Graves' ophthalmopathy. The chain joins TRBV9 to TRBJ2-5; 8 central bases correspond to TRBD2. The DNA reads TGTGCCAGCAGCCTCATGGCGGGGGGTAGTGCAGAGACCCAGTACTTC. It codes for CASSLMAGGSAETQYF.